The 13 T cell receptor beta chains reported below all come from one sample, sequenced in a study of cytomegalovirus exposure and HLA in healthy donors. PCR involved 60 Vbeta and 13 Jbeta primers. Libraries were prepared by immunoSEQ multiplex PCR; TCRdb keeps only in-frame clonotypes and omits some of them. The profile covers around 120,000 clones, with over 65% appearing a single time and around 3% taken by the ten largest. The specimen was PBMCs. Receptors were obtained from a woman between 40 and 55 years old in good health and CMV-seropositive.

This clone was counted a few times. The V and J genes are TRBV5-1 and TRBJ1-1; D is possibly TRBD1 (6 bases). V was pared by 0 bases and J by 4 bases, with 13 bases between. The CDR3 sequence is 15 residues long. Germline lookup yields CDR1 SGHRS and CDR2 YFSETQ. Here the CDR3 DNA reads TGCGCCAGCAGCTTGGCTACAGGGACGGCCACTGAAGCTTTCTTT. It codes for CASSLATGTATEAFF.

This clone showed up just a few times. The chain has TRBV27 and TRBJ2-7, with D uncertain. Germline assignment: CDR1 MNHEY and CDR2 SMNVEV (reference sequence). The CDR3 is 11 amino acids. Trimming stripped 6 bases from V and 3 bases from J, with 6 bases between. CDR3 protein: CASSLGYEQYF. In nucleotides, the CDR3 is TGTGCCAGCAGCCTAGGCTACGAGCAGTACTTC.

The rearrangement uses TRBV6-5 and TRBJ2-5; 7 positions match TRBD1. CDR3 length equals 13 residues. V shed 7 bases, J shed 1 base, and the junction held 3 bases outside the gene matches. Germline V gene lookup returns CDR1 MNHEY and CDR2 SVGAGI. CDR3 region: CASTRDSQETQYF. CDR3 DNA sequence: TGTGCCAGCACCCGGGACAGCCAAGAGACCCAGTACTTC.

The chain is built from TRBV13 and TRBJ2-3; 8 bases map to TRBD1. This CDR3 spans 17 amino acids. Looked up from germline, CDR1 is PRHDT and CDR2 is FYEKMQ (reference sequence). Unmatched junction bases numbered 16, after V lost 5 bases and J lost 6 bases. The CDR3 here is CASSHQLTGDPRDTQYF. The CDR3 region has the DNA TGTGCCAGCAGCCACCAGTTGACAGGGGACCCCAGGGATACGCAGTATTTT.

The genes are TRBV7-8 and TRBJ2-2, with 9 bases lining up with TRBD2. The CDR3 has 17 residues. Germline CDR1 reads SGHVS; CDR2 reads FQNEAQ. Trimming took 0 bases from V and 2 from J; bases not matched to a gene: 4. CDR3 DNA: TGTGCCAGCAGCTTAGCAGGACTAGCGCTAAACACCGGGGAGCTGTTTTTT. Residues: CASSLAGLALNTGELFF.

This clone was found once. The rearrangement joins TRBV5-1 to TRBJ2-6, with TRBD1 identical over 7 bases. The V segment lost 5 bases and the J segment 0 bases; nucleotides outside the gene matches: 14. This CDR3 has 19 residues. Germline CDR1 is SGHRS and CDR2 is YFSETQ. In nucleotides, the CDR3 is TGCGCCAGCAGGCCGGGGACAGTTATTTTTAGCTCTGGGGCCAACGTCCTGACTTTC. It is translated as CASRPGTVIFSSGANVLTF.

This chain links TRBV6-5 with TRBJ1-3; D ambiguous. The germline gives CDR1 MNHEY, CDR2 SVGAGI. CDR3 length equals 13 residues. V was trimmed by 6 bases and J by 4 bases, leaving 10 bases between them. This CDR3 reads CASSPTGGNTIYF. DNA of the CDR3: TGTGCCAGCAGCCCGACGGGGGGAAACACCATATATTTT.

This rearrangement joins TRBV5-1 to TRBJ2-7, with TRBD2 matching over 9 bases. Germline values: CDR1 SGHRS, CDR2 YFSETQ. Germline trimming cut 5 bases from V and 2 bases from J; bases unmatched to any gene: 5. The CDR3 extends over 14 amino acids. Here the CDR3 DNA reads TGCGCCAGCAGATTAGCGGGAGCCACCTACGAGCAGTACTTC. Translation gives CASRLAGATYEQYF.

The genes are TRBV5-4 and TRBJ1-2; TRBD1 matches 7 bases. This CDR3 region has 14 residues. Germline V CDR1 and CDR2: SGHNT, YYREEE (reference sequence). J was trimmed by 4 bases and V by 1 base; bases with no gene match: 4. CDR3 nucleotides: TGTGCCAGCAGCTTGACGGGACAGAGCTATGGCTACACCTTC. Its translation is CASSLTGQSYGYTF.

The CDR3 reads CASSEATQGAGEKLFF. The CDR3 DNA reads as TGTGCCAGCAGTGAAGCAACACAGGGGGCGGGTGAAAAACTGTTTTTT. This chain joins TRBV2 and TRBJ1-4, with 9 positions matching TRBD1. This CDR3 spans 16 amino acids. Trimming at V came to 0 bases and at J to 7 bases, leaving 6 bases not matched to a gene. CDR1 is SNHLY, CDR2 FYNNEI, per germline.

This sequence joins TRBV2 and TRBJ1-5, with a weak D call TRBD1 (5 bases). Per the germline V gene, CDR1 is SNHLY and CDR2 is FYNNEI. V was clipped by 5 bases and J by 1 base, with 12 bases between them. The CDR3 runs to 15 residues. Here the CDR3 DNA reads TGTGCCAGCAGTCCTCAGGGAAGGAGCAATCAGCCCCAGCATTTT. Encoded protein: CASSPQGRSNQPQHF.

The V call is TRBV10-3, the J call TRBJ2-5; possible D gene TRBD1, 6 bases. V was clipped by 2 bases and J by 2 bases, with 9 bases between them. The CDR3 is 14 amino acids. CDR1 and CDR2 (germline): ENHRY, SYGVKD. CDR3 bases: TGTGCCATCAGTGAGAGACAGGTACAAGAGACCCAGTACTTC. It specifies CAISERQVQETQYF.

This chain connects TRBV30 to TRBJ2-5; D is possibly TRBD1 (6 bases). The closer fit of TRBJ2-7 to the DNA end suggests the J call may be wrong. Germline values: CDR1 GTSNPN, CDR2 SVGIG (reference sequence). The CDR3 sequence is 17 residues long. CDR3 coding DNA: TGTGCCTGGAGTAAGCTACAGGGTCCTGTGAGGGAGCGCGAGCAGTACTTC. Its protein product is CAWSKLQGPVREREQYF.